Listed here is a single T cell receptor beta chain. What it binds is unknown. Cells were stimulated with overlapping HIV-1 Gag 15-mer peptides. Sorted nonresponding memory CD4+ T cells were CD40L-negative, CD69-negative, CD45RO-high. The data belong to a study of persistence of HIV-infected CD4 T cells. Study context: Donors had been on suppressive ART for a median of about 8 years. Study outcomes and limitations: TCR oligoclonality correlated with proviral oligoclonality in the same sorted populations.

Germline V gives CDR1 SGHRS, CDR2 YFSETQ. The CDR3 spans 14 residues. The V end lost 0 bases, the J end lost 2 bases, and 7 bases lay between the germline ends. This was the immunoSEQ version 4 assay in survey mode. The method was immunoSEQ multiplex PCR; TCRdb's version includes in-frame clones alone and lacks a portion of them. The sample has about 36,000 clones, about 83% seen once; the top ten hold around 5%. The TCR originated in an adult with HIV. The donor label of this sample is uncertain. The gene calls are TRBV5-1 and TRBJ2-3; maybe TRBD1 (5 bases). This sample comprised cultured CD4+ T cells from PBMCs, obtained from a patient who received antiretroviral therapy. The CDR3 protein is CASSLGGLTDTQYF. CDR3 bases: TGCGCCAGCAGCTTGGGGGGCCTCACAGATACGCAGTATTTT.